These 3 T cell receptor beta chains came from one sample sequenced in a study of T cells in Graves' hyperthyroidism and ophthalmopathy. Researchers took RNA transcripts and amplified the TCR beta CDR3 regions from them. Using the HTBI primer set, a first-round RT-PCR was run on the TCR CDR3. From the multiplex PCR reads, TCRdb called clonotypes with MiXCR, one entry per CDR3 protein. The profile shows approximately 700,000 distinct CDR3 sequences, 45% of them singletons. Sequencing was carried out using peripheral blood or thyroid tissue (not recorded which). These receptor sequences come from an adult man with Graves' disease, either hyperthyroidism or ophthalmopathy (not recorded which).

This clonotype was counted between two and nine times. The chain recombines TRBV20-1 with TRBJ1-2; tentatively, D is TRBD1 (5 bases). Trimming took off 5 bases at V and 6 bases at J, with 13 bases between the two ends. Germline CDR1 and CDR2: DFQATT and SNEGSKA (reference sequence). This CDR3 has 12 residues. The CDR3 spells CSALNRGDGYTF. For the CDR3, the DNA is TGCAGTGCTCTAAACAGAGGGGATGGCTACACCTTC.

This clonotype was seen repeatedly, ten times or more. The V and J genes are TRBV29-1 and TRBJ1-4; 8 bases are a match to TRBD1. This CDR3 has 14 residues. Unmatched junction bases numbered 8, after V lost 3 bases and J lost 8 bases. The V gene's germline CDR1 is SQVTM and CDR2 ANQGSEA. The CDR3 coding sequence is TGCAGCGTTGACTGGACAGGGAGGTACGAAAAACTGTTTTTT. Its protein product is CSVDWTGRYEKLFF.

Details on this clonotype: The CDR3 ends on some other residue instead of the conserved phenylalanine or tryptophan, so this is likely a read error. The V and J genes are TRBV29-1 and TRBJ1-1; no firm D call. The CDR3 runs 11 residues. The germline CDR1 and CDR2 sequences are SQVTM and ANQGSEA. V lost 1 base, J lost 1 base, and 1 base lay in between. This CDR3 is CSVEGNTEAFL. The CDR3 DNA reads TGCAGCGTTGAAGGGAACACTGAAGCTTTCCTT.